This T cell receptor (beta chain) was identified in a study of T cells after yellow fever vaccination. Study-level results: Weaker overall was a secondary response that nonetheless peaked faster, on day 5 versus 15. Abundant clonotypes (contaminants from the bulk population) could be present in FACS-sorted repertoires.

This clonotype was found a few times. Antigen unknown. A universal primer site and UMIs were added as TCR cDNA was made by 5'RACE template switching. TCRdb re-analysed the 5' RACE reads in MiXCR, keeping a single row per CDR3 protein. The sample has under 250,000 distinct CDR3 sequences; less than 8.5% are singletons. After removal of 5 bases from V and 4 bases from J, the junction contained 6 bases not matched to a gene. Germline V gene lookup returns CDR1 SGHTA and CDR2 FQGNSA. The CDR3 runs to 14 residues. This specimen consisted of CD4+ T cells sorted from PBMCs, obtained 15 days after the yellow fever booster vaccination. This chain links TRBV7-2 with TRBJ2-3, with 7 positions matching TRBD1. The receptor was derived from a man aged 25-40 years who received the YFV17D yellow fever vaccine. The CDR3 sequence: CASSERQGADTQYF. CDR3 in DNA: TGTGCCAGCAGCGAACGACAGGGTGCAGATACGCAGTATTTT.